These 30 T cell receptor beta chains originate from one sample sequenced in a study of OX40 agonist ivuxolimab in advanced cancers. Profiled with immunoSEQ multiplex PCR; TCRdb holds only in-frame clones, not every one. Of some 95,000 clones in the sample, about 85% were seen once. The starting material was CD4+ or CD8+ T cells sorted from blood, obtained in a trial of the OX40 agonist ivuxolimab. Receptors were obtained from an adult with an advanced solid tumor such as melanoma, head and neck, liver or kidney cancer.

This clone was seen only once. The chain links TRBV7-8 to TRBJ2-5; 8 bases agree with TRBD2. The V and J ends lost 0 bases and 0 bases, in that order; junction bases with no gene match: 3. Germline V gene lookup returns CDR1 SGHVS and CDR2 FQNEAQ. This CDR3 comprises 16 residues. The DNA for the CDR3 is TGTGCCAGCAGCTTAGCCGGCGGGAGGAACCAAGAGACCCAGTACTTC. It is translated as CASSLAGGRNQETQYF.

This chain links TRBV4-3 with TRBJ2-3; weak D call: TRBD2 (6 bases). V was pared by 1 base and J by 6 bases, with 20 bases between. Germline V CDR1 and CDR2: LGHNA, YSLEER. The CDR3 extends over 17 amino acids. The CDR3 DNA follows: TGCGCCAGCAGCCAAGTCGGGGGAAGGACTTCTGTCGATACGCAGTATTTT. Amino acids: CASSQVGGRTSVDTQYF.

The gene calls are TRBV28 and TRBJ2-5; no clear D. The CDR3 is 12 amino acids. V was cut by 9 bases and J by 1 base, with 9 bases left in between. Germline CDR1 reads MDHEN; CDR2 reads SYDVKM. The CDR3 loop reads CASQKLQETQYF. CDR3 coding DNA: TGTGCCAGTCAAAAGCTCCAAGAGACCCAGTACTTC. The complete variable domain, with remaining parts taken from reference TRBV28 and TRBJ2-5, reads DVKVTQSSRYLVKRTGEKVFLECVQDMDHENMFWYRQDPGLGLRLIYFSYDVKMKEKGDIPEGYSVSREKKERFSLILESASTNQTSMYLCASQKLQETQYFGPGTRLLVL.

V is TRBV28 and J is TRBJ1-1, with 8 bases that match TRBD1. CDR1 MDHEN and CDR2 SYDVKM come from the germline V gene. CDR3 size: 13 residues. After removal of 7 bases from V and 10 bases from J, the junction contained 11 bases not matched to a gene. For the CDR3, the DNA is TGTGCCAGCAACCTCCCGGGACAGGTTGGAGCTTTCTTT. This translates into CASNLPGQVGAFF.

The chain links TRBV20-1 to TRBJ1-1; no clear D gene. The germline V gene has CDR1 DFQATT and CDR2 SNEGSKA (reference sequence). The CDR3 consists of 11 residues. V was pared by 6 bases and J by 0 bases, with 5 bases between. This CDR3 is CSAILNTEAFF. DNA of the CDR3: TGCAGTGCAATCTTGAACACTGAAGCTTTCTTT.

The chain employs TRBV7-9 and TRBJ2-1; no definite D call. V dropped 7 bases and J dropped 5 bases, with 12 bases sitting between them. The CDR3 is 13 residues long. The V gene's germline CDR1 is SEHNR and CDR2 FQNEAQ (reference sequence). The CDR3 reads CASNSDKHNEQFF. The CDR3 DNA is TGTGCCAGCAACTCCGACAAGCACAATGAGCAGTTCTTC.

The chain combines TRBV2 with TRBJ2-7, with a possible D match to TRBD1 (6 bases). The CDR3 totals 11 residues. Germline lookup yields CDR1 SNHLY and CDR2 FYNNEI. The V end lost 7 bases, the J end lost 5 bases, and 9 bases lay between the germline ends. The DNA for the CDR3 is TGTGCCAGCACCCGGGACAACGAGCAGTACTTC. The encoded protein is CASTRDNEQYF.

This chain joins TRBV18 and TRBJ2-7; possibly TRBD2 for D (7 bases). The CDR3 covers 15 residues. Germline V lookup: CDR1 KGHSH, CDR2 LQKENI. V gave up 3 bases and J gave up 2 bases, with 14 bases separating them. The CDR3 is CASSPDGGGPYEQYF. The CDR3 nucleotides read TGTGCCAGCTCACCTGACGGCGGGGGCCCCTACGAGCAGTACTTC.

This sequence joins TRBV11-2 and TRBJ2-2; D is unclear. Germline loops: CDR1 SGHAT, CDR2 FQNNGV. Trimming pared 5 bases from V and 4 bases from J, leaving 14 bases between. The CDR3 is made up of 15 amino acids. The CDR3 nucleotides read TGTGCCAGCAGCCATCAGTCTCCATTCACCGGGGAGCTGTTTTTT. This translates into CASSHQSPFTGELFF. Full variable domain (remainder filled in from reference TRBV11-2 and TRBJ2-2): EAGVAQSPRYKIIEKRQSVAFWCNPISGHATLYWYQQILGQGPKLLIQFQNNGVVDDSQLPKDRFSAERLKGVDSTLKIQPAKLEDSAVYLCASSHQSPFTGELFFGEGSRLTVL.

DNA for the CDR3: TGTGCCAGCAGCCCCGCCACTGAAGCTTTCTTT. Its translation: CASSPATEAFF. The chain joins TRBV11-3 to TRBJ1-1, with D unclear. The CDR3 extends over 11 amino acids. Germline loops: CDR1 SGHNT, CDR2 YENEEA. V gave up 5 bases and J gave up 4 bases, with 5 bases separating them.

J is TRBJ1-1 and V is TRBV6-4; D perhaps matches TRBD1 (5 bases). This CDR3 is 14 amino acids long. Germline V gives CDR1 MRHNA, CDR2 SNTAGT. V was trimmed by 6 bases and J by 4 bases, leaving 15 bases between them. The CDR3 DNA reads as TGTGCCAGCAGCGCAAGGGGAGAGAGCACTGAAGCTTTCTTT. Protein sequence: CASSARGESTEAFF.

V and J are TRBV28 and TRBJ1-2, with D tentatively TRBD1 (5 bases). V was clipped by 2 bases and J by 7 bases, with 11 bases between them. This CDR3 comprises 13 residues. CDR1 is MDHEN, CDR2 SYDVKM, per germline. The CDR3 DNA is TGTGCCAGCAGTTTAGTAGGGGAGGGTGGCTACACCTTC. Amino acid sequence: CASSLVGEGGYTF.

The CDR3 DNA follows: TGTGCCAGCAGCTTGATATTCCTAATTGTAGAAGCTTTCTTT. The encoded protein is CASSLIFLIVEAFF. V gene TRBV7-9 combines with J gene TRBJ1-1; D is undetermined. V was cut by 3 bases and J by 8 bases, with 16 bases left in between. CDR1 SEHNR and CDR2 FQNEAQ come from the germline V gene (reference sequence). The CDR3 totals 14 residues. Supplemented by reference TRBV7-9 and TRBJ1-1, the full variable domain reads DTGVSQNPRHKITKRGQNVTFRCDPISEHNRLYWYRQTLGQGPEFLTYFQNEAQLEKSRLLSDRFSAERPKGSFSTLEIQRTEQGDSAMYLCASSLIFLIVEAFFGQGTRLTVV.

The rearrangement joins TRBV11-3 to TRBJ2-5; D may correspond to TRBD1 or TRBD2 (5 bases each). This CDR3 is built from 13 residues. The germline gives CDR1 SGHNT, CDR2 YENEEA. V lost 4 bases and J 3 bases, leaving 9 bases between the germline ends. CDR3 protein: CASSSGPEETQYF. The CDR3 DNA reads as TGTGCCAGCAGCTCGGGACCTGAAGAGACCCAGTACTTC. The full variable domain, in which reference TRBV11-3 and TRBJ2-5 provide the parts outside the CDR3, is EAGVVQSPRYKIIEKKQPVAFWCNPISGHNTLYWYLQNLGQGPELLIRYENEEAVDDSQLPKDRFSAERLKGVDSTLKIQPAELGDSAVYLCASSSGPEETQYFGPGTRLLVL.

The chain is built from TRBV7-9 and TRBJ2-7; D remains unclear. V lost 5 bases and J 6 bases, leaving 11 bases between the germline ends. CDR1 is SEHNR and CDR2 is FQNEAQ in the germline V gene (reference sequence). The CDR3 extends over 12 amino acids. The CDR3 protein is CASSPSSSEQYF. DNA of the CDR3: TGTGCCAGCAGCCCATCGAGCTCCGAGCAGTACTTC.

The chain is built from TRBV7-9 and TRBJ2-5, with 8 bases lining up with TRBD1. In germline, CDR1 is SEHNR, CDR2 FQNEAQ (reference sequence). The CDR3 consists of 13 residues. The trim removed 5 bases at V and 4 bases at J, leaving 3 bases unmatched. The CDR3 DNA reads TGTGCCAGCAGCGAGGACAGGGCAGAGACCCAGTACTTC. Translated, it gives CASSEDRAETQYF.

The chain has TRBV14 and TRBJ2-7; no reliable D call. V was clipped by 0 bases and J by 0 bases, with 9 bases between them. This CDR3 is 15 amino acids long. From germline, CDR1 is SGHDN and CDR2 FVKESK. The chain's CDR3 is CASSQDLLSSYEQYF. The CDR3 nucleotides read TGTGCCAGCAGCCAAGATCTCCTTAGCTCCTACGAGCAGTACTTC.

The chain recombines TRBV5-8 with TRBJ1-5; D is undetermined. Germline lookup yields CDR1 SGHTS and CDR2 YDEGEE. This CDR3 is built from 12 residues. Trimming shortened V by 1 base and J by 6 bases, and 5 bases separated the two germline ends. The CDR3 spells CASSLSGQPQHF. The CDR3 nucleotides read TGTGCCAGCAGCTTGTCGGGTCAGCCCCAGCATTTT. The entire variable domain, with the rest obtained from reference TRBV5-8 and TRBJ1-5, is as follows: EAGVTQSPTHLIKTRGQQATLRCSPISGHTSVYWYQQALGLGLQFLLWYDEGEERNRGNFPPRFSGRQFPNYSSELNVNALELEDSALYLCASSLSGQPQHFGDGTRLSIL.

V usage is TRBV6-1 and J usage is TRBJ2-3, with D hard to call. V gave up 0 bases and J gave up 5 bases, with 18 bases separating them. Germline V lookup: CDR1 MNHNS, CDR2 SASEGT. The CDR3 consists of 17 residues. In DNA, the CDR3 is TGTGCCAGCAGTGAAGCCGAGTGGCTCCTCATACAAGATACGCAGTATTTT. Protein: CASSEAEWLLIQDTQYF.

This clone was recorded once. One end of the junction does not line up with germline, which may come from a read error. This sequence joins TRBV7-9 and TRBJ2-2; D may be TRBD1 (6 bases). CDR3 length equals 17 residues. Germline V gives CDR1 SEHNR, CDR2 FQNEAQ (reference sequence). This chain's CDR3 is CANSSTGPRGKGGELFF. CDR3 nucleotides: TGTGCCAACAGCTCCACAGGGCCTAGGGGAAAAGGCGGGGAGCTGTTTTTT.

J is TRBJ2-7 and V is TRBV7-2; 11 bases match TRBD2. This CDR3 contains 14 residues. The ends lost 5 bases at V and 4 bases at J; junction bases unmatched: 4. Germline assignment: CDR1 SGHTA and CDR2 FQGNSA. The CDR3 loop reads CASSKTSGNYEQYF. CDR3 DNA: TGTGCCAGCAGCAAGACTAGCGGGAATTACGAGCAGTACTTC.

The chain uses TRBV7-9 and TRBJ1-1, with D maybe TRBD1 (6 bases). The CDR3 has 12 amino acids. Trimming removed 5 bases from V and 11 bases from J, with 15 bases in between. The V gene's germline CDR1 is SEHNR and CDR2 FQNEAQ (reference sequence). The DNA of the CDR3 is TGTGCCAGCAGCCCGGTTGTCGGGGGCGCTTTCTTT. Amino acids: CASSPVVGGAFF.

This clone was detected a few times. The junction differs from germline at one of its ends, possibly a read error. The CDR3 loop is CASSAGGLFGVAF. The DNA for the CDR3 is TGTGCCAGCAGCGCCGGAGGGCTCTTTGGAGTTGCTTTT. This chain joins TRBV7-9 and TRBJ1-4; D is unclear. This CDR3 has 13 residues. CDR1 and CDR2 (germline): SEHNR, FQNEAQ (reference sequence).

The chain links TRBV28 to TRBJ2-1; weak D call: TRBD2 (5 bases). CDR3 length: 16 residues. The V gene's germline CDR1 is MDHEN and CDR2 SYDVKM. Trimming left V 2 bases short and J 0 bases short, with 11 bases between. CDR3 residues: CASSLTAGGSYNEQFF. In DNA form, the CDR3 reads TGTGCCAGCAGTTTAACGGCCGGAGGCTCCTACAATGAGCAGTTCTTC.

This clone was counted a single time. The chain carries TRBV7-3 and TRBJ2-5, with 9 positions matching TRBD1. The germline gives CDR1 SGHTA, CDR2 FQGTGA. The CDR3 sequence is 14 residues long. With 5 bases clipped from V and 2 bases from J, the junction kept 3 bases outside the gene matches. The CDR3 region has the DNA TGTGCCAGCAGCCCAGGGACAGGGCAAGAGACCCAGTACTTC. It specifies CASSPGTGQETQYF.

The CDR3 region is CASSLSSSYEQYF. The CDR3 bases are TGTGCCAGCAGCTTAAGCAGCTCCTACGAGCAGTACTTC. This rearrangement joins TRBV5-4 to TRBJ2-7, with D unresolved. This CDR3 is 13 amino acids long. V was cut by 2 bases and J by 0 bases, with 6 bases left in between. Germline assignment: CDR1 SGHNT and CDR2 YYREEE (reference sequence).

V and J are TRBV11-2 and TRBJ2-7; D unclear. The CDR3 has 13 amino acids. Germline CDR1 reads SGHAT; CDR2 reads FQNNGV. Trimming pared 5 bases from V and 4 bases from J, leaving 12 bases between. CDR3 sequence (DNA): TGTGCCAGCAGCCCCGACCCCGATTACGAGCAGTACTTC. Translation gives CASSPDPDYEQYF. The complete variable domain, with remaining parts taken from reference TRBV11-2 and TRBJ2-7, reads EAGVAQSPRYKIIEKRQSVAFWCNPISGHATLYWYQQILGQGPKLLIQFQNNGVVDDSQLPKDRFSAERLKGVDSTLKIQPAKLEDSAVYLCASSPDPDYEQYFGPGTRLTVT.

The J gene is TRBJ2-5, the V gene TRBV18; a possible D gene is TRBD2 (5 bases). Trimming removed 5 bases from V and 3 bases from J, with 10 bases in between. Germline V lookup: CDR1 KGHSH, CDR2 LQKENI. There are 13 residues in the CDR3. The CDR3 loop is CASSRSREETQYF. CDR3 bases: TGTGCCAGCTCAAGGTCGCGGGAAGAGACCCAGTACTTC.

This clone was observed once. The chain couples TRBV18 to TRBJ2-3, with D uncertain. Germline V gives CDR1 KGHSH, CDR2 LQKENI. The V end was cut by 1 base, the J end by 4 bases, with 3 bases between. The CDR3 is 12 residues long. The CDR3 protein is CASSPLSDTQYF. The CDR3 DNA reads TGTGCCAGCTCACCACTTTCAGATACGCAGTATTTT.

This rearrangement joins TRBV7-2 to TRBJ2-7; TRBD2 aligns across 8 bases. This CDR3 is built from 15 residues. Looked up from germline, CDR1 is SGHTA and CDR2 is FQGNSA. J was trimmed by 2 bases and V by 5 bases; bases with no gene match: 8. The CDR3 DNA follows: TGTGCCAGCAGCACGCACGCGCGGGGGGCCTACGAGCAGTACTTC. Translation gives CASSTHARGAYEQYF.